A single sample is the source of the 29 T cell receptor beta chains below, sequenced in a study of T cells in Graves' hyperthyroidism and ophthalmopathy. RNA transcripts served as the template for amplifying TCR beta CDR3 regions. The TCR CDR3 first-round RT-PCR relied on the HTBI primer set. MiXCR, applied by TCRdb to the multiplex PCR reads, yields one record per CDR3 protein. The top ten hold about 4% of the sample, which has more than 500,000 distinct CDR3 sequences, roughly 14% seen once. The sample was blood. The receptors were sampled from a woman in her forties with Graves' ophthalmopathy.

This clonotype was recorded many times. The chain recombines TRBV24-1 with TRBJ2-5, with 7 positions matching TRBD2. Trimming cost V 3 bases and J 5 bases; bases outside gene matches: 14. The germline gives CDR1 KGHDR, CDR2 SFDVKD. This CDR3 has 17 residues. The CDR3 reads CATSDATTSSRGETQYF. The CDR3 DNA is TGTGCCACCAGTGATGCCACGACTAGCTCCCGCGGGGAGACCCAGTACTTC.

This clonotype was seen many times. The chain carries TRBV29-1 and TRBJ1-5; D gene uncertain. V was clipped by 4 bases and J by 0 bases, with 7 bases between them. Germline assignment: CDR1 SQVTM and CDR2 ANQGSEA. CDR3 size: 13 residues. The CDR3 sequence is CSVVQASNQPQHF. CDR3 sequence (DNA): TGCAGCGTTGTTCAAGCTAGCAATCAGCCCCAGCATTTT.

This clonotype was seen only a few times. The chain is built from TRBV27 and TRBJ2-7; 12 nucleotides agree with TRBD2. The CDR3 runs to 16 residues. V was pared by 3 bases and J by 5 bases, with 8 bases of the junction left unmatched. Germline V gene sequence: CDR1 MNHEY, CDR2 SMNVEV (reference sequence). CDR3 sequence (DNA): TGTGCCAGCAGTTTGTCGTCTAGCGGGAGGGCCCACGAGCAGTACTTC. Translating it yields CASSLSSSGRAHEQYF.

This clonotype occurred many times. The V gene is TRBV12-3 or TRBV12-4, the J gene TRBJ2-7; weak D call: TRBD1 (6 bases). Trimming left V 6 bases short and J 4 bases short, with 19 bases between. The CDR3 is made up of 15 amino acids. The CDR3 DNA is TGTGCCAGCAGGCCGGGACATTCCCTGGGGTACGAGCAGTACTTC. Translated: CASRPGHSLGYEQYF.

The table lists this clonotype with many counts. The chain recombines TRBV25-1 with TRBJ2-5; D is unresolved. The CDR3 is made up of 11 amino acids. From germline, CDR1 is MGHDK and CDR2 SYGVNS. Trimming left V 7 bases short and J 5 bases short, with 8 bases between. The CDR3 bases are TGTGCCAGCAACCTCGACGAGACCCAGTACTTC. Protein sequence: CASNLDETQYF.

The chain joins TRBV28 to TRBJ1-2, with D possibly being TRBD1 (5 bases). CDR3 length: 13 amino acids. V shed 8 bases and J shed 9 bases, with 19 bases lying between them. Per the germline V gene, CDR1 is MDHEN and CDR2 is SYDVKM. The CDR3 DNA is TGTGCCAGCCTCGCGGCGGGGAAGGGGCGCTACACCTTC. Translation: CASLAAGKGRYTF.

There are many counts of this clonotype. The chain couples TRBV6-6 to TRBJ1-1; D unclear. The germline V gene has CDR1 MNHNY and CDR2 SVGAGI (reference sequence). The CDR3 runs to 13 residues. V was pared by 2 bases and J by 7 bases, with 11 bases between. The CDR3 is CASSYPQEHEAFF. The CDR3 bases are TGTGCCAGCAGTTACCCCCAGGAACATGAAGCTTTCTTT.

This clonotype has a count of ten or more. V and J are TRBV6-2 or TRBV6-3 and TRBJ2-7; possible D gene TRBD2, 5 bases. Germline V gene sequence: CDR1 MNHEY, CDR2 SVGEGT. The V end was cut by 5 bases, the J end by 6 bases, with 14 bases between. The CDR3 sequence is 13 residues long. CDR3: CASSSGTRSEQYF. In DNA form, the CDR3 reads TGTGCCAGCAGTAGCGGTACTCGGAGCGAGCAGTACTTC.

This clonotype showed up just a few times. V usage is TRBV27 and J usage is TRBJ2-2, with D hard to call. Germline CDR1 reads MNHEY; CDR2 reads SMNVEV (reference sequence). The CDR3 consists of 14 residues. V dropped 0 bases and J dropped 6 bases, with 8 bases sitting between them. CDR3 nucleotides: TGTGCCAGCAGTTTATCGAGTTCGGCCGGGGAGCTGTTTTTT. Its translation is CASSLSSSAGELFF.

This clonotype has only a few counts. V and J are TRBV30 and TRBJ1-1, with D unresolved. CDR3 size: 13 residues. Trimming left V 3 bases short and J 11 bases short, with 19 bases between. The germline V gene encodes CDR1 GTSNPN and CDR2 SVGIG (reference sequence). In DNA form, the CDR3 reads TGTGCCTGGAGCCAGCCGGGCCTAGGACGGGCTTTCTTT. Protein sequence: CAWSQPGLGRAFF.

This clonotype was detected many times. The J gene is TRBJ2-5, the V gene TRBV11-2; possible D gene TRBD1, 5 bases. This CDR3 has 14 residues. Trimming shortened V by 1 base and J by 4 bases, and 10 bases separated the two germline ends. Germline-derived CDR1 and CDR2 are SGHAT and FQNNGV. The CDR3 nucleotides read TGTGCCAGCAGCTTAGCTCGGCAGGGAGAGACCCAGTACTTC. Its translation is CASSLARQGETQYF.

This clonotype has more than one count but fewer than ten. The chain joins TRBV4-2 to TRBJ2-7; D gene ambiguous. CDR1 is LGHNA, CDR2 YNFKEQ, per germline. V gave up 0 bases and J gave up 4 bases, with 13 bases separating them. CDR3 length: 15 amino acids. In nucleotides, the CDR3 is TGTGCCAGCAGCCAAGATGTGGGCAGGAGTTACGAGCAGTACTTC. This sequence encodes CASSQDVGRSYEQYF.

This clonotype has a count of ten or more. CDR3 region: CASRRTPDTEAFF. CDR3 in DNA: TGTGCCAGCAGGCGAACCCCGGACACTGAAGCTTTCTTT. This rearrangement joins TRBV9 to TRBJ1-1; no definite D call. Per the germline V gene, CDR1 is SGDLS and CDR2 is YYNGEE. The CDR3 length is 13 residues. Trimming pared 5 bases from V and 3 bases from J, leaving 11 bases between.

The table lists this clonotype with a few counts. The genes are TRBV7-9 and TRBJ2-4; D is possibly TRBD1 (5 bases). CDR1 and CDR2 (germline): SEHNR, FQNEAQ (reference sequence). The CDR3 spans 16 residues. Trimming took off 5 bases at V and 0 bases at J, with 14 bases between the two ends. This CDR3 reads CASSPQGTLAKNIQYF. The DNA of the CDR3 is TGTGCCAGCAGCCCTCAGGGAACCCTAGCCAAAAACATTCAGTACTTC.

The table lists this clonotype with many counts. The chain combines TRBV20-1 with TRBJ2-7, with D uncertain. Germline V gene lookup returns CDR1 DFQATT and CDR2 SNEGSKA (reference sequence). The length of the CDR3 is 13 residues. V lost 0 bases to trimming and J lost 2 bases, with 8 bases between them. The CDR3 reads CSARDADTYEQYF. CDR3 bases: TGCAGTGCTAGAGATGCTGACACCTACGAGCAGTACTTC.

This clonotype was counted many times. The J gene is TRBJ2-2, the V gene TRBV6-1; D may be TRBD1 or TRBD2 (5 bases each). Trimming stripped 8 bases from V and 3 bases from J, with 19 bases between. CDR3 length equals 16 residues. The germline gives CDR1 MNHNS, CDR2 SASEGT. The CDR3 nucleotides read TGTGCCAGCGACGAGGCACTGGGACGGGACACCGGGGAGCTGTTTTTT. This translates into CASDEALGRDTGELFF.

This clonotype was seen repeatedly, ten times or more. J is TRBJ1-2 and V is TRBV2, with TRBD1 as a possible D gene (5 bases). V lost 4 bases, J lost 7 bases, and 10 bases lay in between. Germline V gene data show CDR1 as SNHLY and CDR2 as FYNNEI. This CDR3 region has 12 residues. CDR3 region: CASSGGPSGYTF. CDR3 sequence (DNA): TGTGCCAGCAGTGGGGGCCCAAGTGGCTACACCTTC.

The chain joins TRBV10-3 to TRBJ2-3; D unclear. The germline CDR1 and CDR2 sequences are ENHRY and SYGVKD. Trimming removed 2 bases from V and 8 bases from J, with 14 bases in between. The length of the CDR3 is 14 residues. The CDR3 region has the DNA TGTGCCATCAGTGAGCCGAACCCGGTTGTTACGCAGTATTTT. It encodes CAISEPNPVVTQYF.

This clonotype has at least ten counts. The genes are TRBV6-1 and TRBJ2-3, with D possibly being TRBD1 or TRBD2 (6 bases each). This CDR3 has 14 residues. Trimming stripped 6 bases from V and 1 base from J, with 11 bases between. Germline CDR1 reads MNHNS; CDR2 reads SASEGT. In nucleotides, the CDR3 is TGTGCCAGCAGGGAGGGGGGAGGCACAGATACGCAGTATTTT. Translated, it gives CASREGGGTDTQYF.

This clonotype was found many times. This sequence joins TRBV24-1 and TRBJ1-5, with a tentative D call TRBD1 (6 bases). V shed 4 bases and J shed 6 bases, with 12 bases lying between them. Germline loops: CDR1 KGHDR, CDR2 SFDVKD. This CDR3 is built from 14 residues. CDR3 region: CATSEEGVAQPQHF. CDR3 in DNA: TGTGCCACCAGTGAGGAGGGGGTCGCTCAGCCCCAGCATTTT.

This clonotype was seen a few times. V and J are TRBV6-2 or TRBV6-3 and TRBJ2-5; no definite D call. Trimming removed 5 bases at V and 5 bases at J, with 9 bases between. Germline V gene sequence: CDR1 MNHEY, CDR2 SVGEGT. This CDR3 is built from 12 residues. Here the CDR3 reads CASSNGPETQYF. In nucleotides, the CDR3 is TGTGCCAGCAGTAACGGGCCGGAGACCCAGTACTTC.

DNA for the CDR3: TGTGCCAGCAGGCCGGGCCTAGCGGGAGGTCCGTACGAGCAGTACTTC. Translation: CASRPGLAGGPYEQYF. The chain recombines TRBV7-8 with TRBJ2-7; 11 bases are shared with TRBD2. CDR3 size: 16 residues. Germline assignment: CDR1 SGHVS and CDR2 FQNEAQ. Trimming took 6 bases from V and 4 from J; bases not matched to a gene: 11.

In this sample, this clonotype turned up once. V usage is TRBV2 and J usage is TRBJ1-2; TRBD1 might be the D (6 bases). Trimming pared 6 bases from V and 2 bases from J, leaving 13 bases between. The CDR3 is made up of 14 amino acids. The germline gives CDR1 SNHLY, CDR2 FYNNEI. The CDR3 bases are TGTGCCAGCAGGGCAGGGAGGGGGAACTATGGCTACACCTTC. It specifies CASRAGRGNYGYTF.

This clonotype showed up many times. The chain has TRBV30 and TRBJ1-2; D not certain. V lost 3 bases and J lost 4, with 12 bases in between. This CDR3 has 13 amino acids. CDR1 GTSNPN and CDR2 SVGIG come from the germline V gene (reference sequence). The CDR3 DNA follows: TGTGCCTGGAGAGCGAAGGAGTCCTATGGCTACACCTTC. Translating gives CAWRAKESYGYTF.

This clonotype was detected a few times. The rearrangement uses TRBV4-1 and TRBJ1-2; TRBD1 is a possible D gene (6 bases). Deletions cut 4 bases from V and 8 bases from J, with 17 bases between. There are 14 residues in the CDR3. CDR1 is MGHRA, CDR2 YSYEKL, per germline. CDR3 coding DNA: TGCGCCAGCAGCCCGGTTCGGGACACTGGCGGCTACACCTTC. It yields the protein CASSPVRDTGGYTF.

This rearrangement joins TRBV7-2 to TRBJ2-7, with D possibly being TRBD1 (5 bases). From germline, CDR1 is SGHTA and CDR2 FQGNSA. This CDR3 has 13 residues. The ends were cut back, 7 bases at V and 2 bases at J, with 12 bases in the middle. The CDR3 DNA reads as TGTGCCAGCACCGAAACAGGAGCCTACGAGCAGTACTTC. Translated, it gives CASTETGAYEQYF.

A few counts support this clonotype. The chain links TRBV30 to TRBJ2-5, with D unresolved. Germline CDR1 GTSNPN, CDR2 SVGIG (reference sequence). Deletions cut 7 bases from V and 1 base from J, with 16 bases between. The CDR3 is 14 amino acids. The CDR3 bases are TGTGCCTCCAACAAGGCCGTACCCCAAGAGACCCAGTACTTC. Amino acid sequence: CASNKAVPQETQYF.

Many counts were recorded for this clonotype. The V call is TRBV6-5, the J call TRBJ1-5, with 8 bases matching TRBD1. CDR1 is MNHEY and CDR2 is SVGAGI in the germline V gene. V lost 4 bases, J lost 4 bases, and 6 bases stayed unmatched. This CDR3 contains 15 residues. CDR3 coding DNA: TGTGCCAGCAGTTTCTACAGGGGGTCAAATCAGCCCCAGCATTTT. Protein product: CASSFYRGSNQPQHF.

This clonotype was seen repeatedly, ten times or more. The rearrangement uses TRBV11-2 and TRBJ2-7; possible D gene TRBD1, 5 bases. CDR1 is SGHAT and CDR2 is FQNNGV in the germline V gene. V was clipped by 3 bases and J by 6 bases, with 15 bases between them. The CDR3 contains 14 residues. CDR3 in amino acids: CASSFPAGFSEQYF. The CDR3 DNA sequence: TGTGCCAGCAGCTTCCCCGCAGGGTTTTCCGAGCAGTACTTC.